What follows are 19 T cell receptor beta chains derived from one specimen sequenced in a study of blood T cells in healthy people across ages. The use of a sample-barcoded 5' primer and a J-beta primer mix characterized a second PCR of roughly 6 to 11 cycles. MiXCR, run by TCRdb on the 5' RACE reads, gives a single entry per CDR3 protein. The data contain 700,000 to 1,000,000 distinct CDR3 sequences, approximately 48% of them singletons. The sample consisted of blood. Receptors originate from a man in his fifties or sixties in good health.

This clonotype appeared a few times. The rearrangement links TRBV7-9 to TRBJ2-7; D may correspond to TRBD1 or TRBD2 (5 bases each). With 5 bases removed from V and 0 bases from J, the gap between germline ends came to 14 bases. From germline, CDR1 is SEHNR and CDR2 FQNEAQ (reference sequence). The CDR3 runs to 15 residues. This CDR3 reads CASSGDLSLSYEQYF. The DNA of the CDR3 is TGTGCCAGCAGCGGGGACCTCTCCCTCTCCTACGAGCAGTACTTC.

This sequence joins TRBV6-1 and TRBJ2-4; perhaps TRBD1 as D (5 bases). The V gene lost 4 bases and the J gene lost 14 bases, with 18 bases spanning the gap. The germline V gene encodes CDR1 MNHNS and CDR2 SASEGT. The CDR3 extends over 13 amino acids. The CDR3, as DNA: TGTGCCAGCAGTGTCCGACAGCAAGAGACCAAGTACTTC. This codes for CASSVRQQETKYF.

This clonotype was observed a handful of times. V gene TRBV3-1 combines with J gene TRBJ2-5; either TRBD1 or TRBD2 may fit D (5 bases each). This CDR3 has 15 amino acids. Germline values: CDR1 LGHDT, CDR2 YNNKEL (reference sequence). V was shortened by 3 bases and J by 11 bases, with 22 bases between the two germline ends. CDR3: CASSQGRVHPLEQYF. CDR3 sequence (DNA): TGTGCCAGCAGCCAGGGGCGGGTCCACCCCCTTGAGCAGTACTTC.

The chain carries TRBV20-1 and TRBJ2-1; 15 nucleotides agree with TRBD2. The CDR3 extends over 14 amino acids. J was trimmed by 10 bases and V by 5 bases; bases with no gene match: 6. The germline CDR1 and CDR2 sequences are DFQATT and SNEGSKA (reference sequence). CDR3: CSAGGLAGGREQFF. In DNA, the CDR3 is TGCAGTGCTGGGGGACTAGCGGGGGGCAGGGAGCAGTTCTTC.

There are a few counts of this clonotype. The chain uses TRBV25-1 and TRBJ2-5; D is possibly TRBD1 or TRBD2 (6 bases each). This CDR3 contains 11 residues. Germline loops: CDR1 MGHDK, CDR2 SYGVNS. V dropped 8 bases and J dropped 5 bases, with 9 bases sitting between them. The CDR3 here is CASRRGETQYF. DNA of the CDR3: TGTGCCAGCCGGAGGGGGGAGACCCAGTACTTC.

The chain uses TRBV7-2 and TRBJ1-1; 7 bases agree with TRBD1. The CDR3 spans 13 residues. Germline V CDR1 and CDR2: SGHTA, FQGNSA. The junction had 1 base not matched to a gene; V was cut back by 5 bases and J by 1 base. The CDR3 coding sequence is TGTGCCAGCAGCACAGGGGAGAACACTGAAGCTTTCTTT. Its protein is CASSTGENTEAFF.

Remarks on this clonotype: The conserved final phenylalanine or tryptophan is absent from the CDR3, which likely points to a read error. The V call is TRBV14, the J call TRBJ2-3, with D possibly being TRBD1 (6 bases). Looked up from germline, CDR1 is SGHDN and CDR2 is FVKESK. This CDR3 has 18 amino acids. Trimming stripped 3 bases from V and 6 bases from J, with 25 bases between. Here the CDR3 DNA reads TGTGCCAGCAGCCACATACAAGGGACATCAAGTAACGCGGATACGCAGTATTTG. Protein: CASSHIQGTSSNADTQYL.

This clonotype has a handful of counts. The CDR3 sequence is CASSPTRDAGRETQYF. The CDR3 DNA is TGTGCCAGCAGCCCAACGCGGGATGCGGGAAGAGAGACCCAGTACTTC. The chain uses TRBV7-2 and TRBJ2-5, with TRBD2 as a possible D gene (6 bases). Germline V gives CDR1 SGHTA, CDR2 FQGNSA. The ends were cut back, 5 bases at V and 4 bases at J, with 20 bases in the middle. The CDR3 length is 16 residues.

In its sample, this clonotype was seen a few times. This rearrangement joins TRBV7-2 to TRBJ2-1, with unresolved D. The V and J ends lost 1 base and 0 bases respectively, with 7 bases between them. The CDR3 has 15 amino acids. The germline CDR1 and CDR2 sequences are SGHTA and FQGNSA. The CDR3 loop reads CASSLGGFSYNEQFF. The CDR3 DNA is TGTGCCAGCAGCTTAGGGGGATTCTCCTACAATGAGCAGTTCTTC.

The gene calls are TRBV4-3 and TRBJ1-5; D may be TRBD1 (5 bases). The CDR3 is 17 amino acids. Trimming cost V 0 bases and J 3 bases, with 15 bases left between them. Per germline, CDR1 LGHNA and CDR2 YSLEER. The CDR3: CASSQEKAGWANQPQHF. Here the CDR3 DNA reads TGCGCCAGCAGCCAAGAGAAGGCAGGGTGGGCCAATCAGCCCCAGCATTTT.

This clonotype came up a few times. The chain has TRBV4-3 and TRBJ2-3; D may be TRBD1 (6 bases). The V gene's germline CDR1 is LGHNA and CDR2 YSLEER. The CDR3 is 15 amino acids. Deletions cut 4 bases from V and 2 bases from J, with 13 bases between. The DNA for the CDR3 is TGCGCCAGCAGCCCAGGGGAGTCCTACACAGATACGCAGTATTTT. Its translation: CASSPGESYTDTQYF.

This clonotype was recorded a few times. V and J are TRBV4-3 and TRBJ1-2; TRBD1 might be the D (5 bases). This CDR3 is 14 amino acids long. The V and J ends lost 0 bases and 2 bases respectively, with 7 bases between them. CDR1 and CDR2 from the germline V gene are LGHNA and YSLEER. The CDR3 here is CASSQDWDNYGYTF. For the CDR3, the DNA is TGCGCCAGCAGCCAAGACTGGGACAACTATGGCTACACCTTC.

This clonotype showed up just once. The genes are TRBV29-1 and TRBJ2-5; possible D gene TRBD1, 5 bases. This CDR3 region has 12 residues. Deletions cut 2 bases from V and 11 bases from J, with 15 bases between. From germline, CDR1 is SQVTM and CDR2 ANQGSEA. DNA for the CDR3: TGCAGCGTTGAAAAGGGGCCCAATGAGCAGTACTTC. It codes for CSVEKGPNEQYF.

The rearrangement joins TRBV12-3 or TRBV12-4 to TRBJ1-1; a possible D gene is TRBD1 (6 bases). V lost 2 bases and J lost 1, with 20 bases in between. The CDR3 covers 18 residues. The CDR3 sequence is CASSLPQGRGPTNTEAFF. CDR3 DNA sequence: TGTGCCAGCAGTTTACCTCAGGGGCGGGGGCCGACGAACACTGAAGCTTTCTTT.

This sequence joins TRBV2 and TRBJ2-1; 7 nucleotides line up with TRBD1. The tail of the sequence fits TRBJ2-7 better, so the J call may be wrong. Germline CDR1 and CDR2: SNHLY and FYNNEI. The CDR3 runs 15 residues. The CDR3 protein is CASSVQGQRDYEQYF. The CDR3 region has the DNA TGTGCCAGCAGTGTCCAGGGACAGAGAGACTACGAGCAGTACTTC.

The V gene is TRBV5-1, the J gene TRBJ2-3; 12 bases match TRBD2. Germline V CDR1 and CDR2: SGHRS, YFSETQ. With 5 bases clipped from V and 1 base from J, the junction kept 8 bases outside the gene matches. CDR3 length equals 17 residues. CDR3 region: CASRPLAGGPRTDTQYF. In DNA form, the CDR3 reads TGCGCCAGCAGACCGCTAGCGGGGGGGCCTCGCACAGATACGCAGTATTTT. Full variable domain (missing parts from reference TRBV5-1 and TRBJ2-3): KAGVTQTPRYLIKTRGQQVTLSCSPISGHRSVSWYQQTPGQGLQFLFEYFSETQRNKGNFPGRFSGRQFSNSRSEMNVSTLELGDSALYLCASRPLAGGPRTDTQYFGPGTRLTVL.

This clonotype was picked up many times. This CDR3 is CASSRDSGNQPQHF. The CDR3 DNA reads as TGTGCCAGCAGCCGAGACAGCGGGAATCAGCCCCAGCATTTT. The chain carries TRBV6-5 and TRBJ1-5; TRBD1 might be the D (5 bases). Trimming removed 6 bases at V and 4 bases at J, with 13 bases between. Germline V lookup: CDR1 MNHEY, CDR2 SVGAGI. The CDR3 consists of 14 residues.

The chain links TRBV6-5 to TRBJ2-7; D is unclear. The CDR3 spans 15 residues. Deletions cut 0 bases from V and 0 bases from J, with 9 bases between. Germline V CDR1 and CDR2: MNHEY, SVGAGI. CDR3 region: CASSYSGSNSYEQYF. The CDR3 nucleotides are TGTGCCAGCAGTTACTCAGGGTCGAACTCCTACGAGCAGTACTTC.

The CDR3 spells CASSTNRDRPFLEQYF. The DNA for the CDR3 is TGTGCCAGCAGCACCAACCGGGACAGGCCTTTTCTCGAGCAGTACTTC. This chain joins TRBV7-9 and TRBJ2-5, with 8 bases identical to TRBD1. The DNA end is a closer match to TRBJ2-7, so the J assignment may be wrong. This CDR3 contains 16 residues. Germline loops: CDR1 SEHNR, CDR2 FQNEAQ (reference sequence).